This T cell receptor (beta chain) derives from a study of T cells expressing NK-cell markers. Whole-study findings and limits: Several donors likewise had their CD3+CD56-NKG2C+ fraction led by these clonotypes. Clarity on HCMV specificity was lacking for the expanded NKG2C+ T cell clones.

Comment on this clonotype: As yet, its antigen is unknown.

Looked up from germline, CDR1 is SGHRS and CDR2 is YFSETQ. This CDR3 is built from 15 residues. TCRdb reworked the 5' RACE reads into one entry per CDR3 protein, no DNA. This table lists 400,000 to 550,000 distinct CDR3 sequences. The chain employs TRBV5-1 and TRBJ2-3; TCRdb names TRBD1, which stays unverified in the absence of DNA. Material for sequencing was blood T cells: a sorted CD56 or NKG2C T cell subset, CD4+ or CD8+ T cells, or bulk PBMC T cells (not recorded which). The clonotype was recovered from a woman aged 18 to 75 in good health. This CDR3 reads CASSSDRGPADTQYF.